This note documents a single T cell receptor (beta chain) sequence. Trimming cost V 9 bases and J 7 bases, with 21 bases left between them. Germline CDR1 and CDR2: MDHEN and SYDVKM. The CDR3 spans 14 residues. This sample is part of a study of cytomegalovirus exposure and HLA in healthy donors. A multiplex PCR was run with 60 Vbeta primers and 13 Jbeta primers. Here immunoSEQ multiplex PCR was the method, and the copy in TCRdb shows in-frame clones only, minus some. The table lists approximately 120,000 clones, roughly 68% of them singletons, with 4% to 4.5% in the top ten. The sample consisted of PBMCs. V gene TRBV28 combines with J gene TRBJ1-2; D uncertain. The receptor was isolated from a woman in her forties or fifties in good health and CMV-seropositive. CDR3 amino acids: CASPPVIRGGGYTF. The DNA of the CDR3 is TGTGCCAGTCCCCCCGTTATCCGGGGAGGTGGCTACACCTTC.